This TCR beta chain was obtained from a study of T cells in Graves' hyperthyroidism and ophthalmopathy. The study, taken as a whole, reports: Ophthalmopathy, which appeared later, was predicted by the model a median 6.5 months before onset. The majority of expanded thyroid clonotypes above 0.001 also appeared in blood. Researchers report that a 13 V-J model separated ophthalmopathy from stable hyperthyroidism.

The CDR3 sequence is 13 residues long. The germline gives CDR1 MGHDK, CDR2 SYGVNS. The junction had 4 bases not matched to a gene; V was cut back by 2 bases and J by 7 bases. Amplification of TCR beta CDR3 regions was performed using RNA transcripts as template. In the first-round RT-PCR of the TCR CDR3, the HTBI primer set was used. TCRdb recomputed calls from the multiplex PCR reads with MiXCR, one row per CDR3 protein. Here the sample spans about 640,000 distinct CDR3 sequences, 45% being singletons. As regards this clonotype: Its specificity is unknown.

The rearrangement joins TRBV25-1 to TRBJ1-2, with 7 bases identical to TRBD1. The sample comprised peripheral blood or thyroid tissue (not recorded which). The TCR originated in an adult man with Graves' disease, either hyperthyroidism or ophthalmopathy (not recorded which). The CDR3 DNA is TGTGCCAGCAGTGAAATCCAGGGGGGTGGCTACACCTTC. It is translated as CASSEIQGGGYTF.